The rows below give T cell receptor beta chains drawn from one sample of a study of T cells in Graves' hyperthyroidism and ophthalmopathy. TCRdb fed the multiplex PCR reads into MiXCR, producing one record per CDR3 protein. In the table there are 490,000 or so distinct CDR3 sequences, about 45% of which are singletons. The sequenced sample was peripheral blood or thyroid tissue (not recorded which). Receptor source: an adult woman with Graves' disease, either hyperthyroidism or ophthalmopathy (not recorded which). CDR3s include the opening cysteine and the closing phenylalanine or tryptophan. Fields, in order: V gene, CDR3 protein.

v_gene: TRBV9
CDR3aa: CASSPSSGQPQHF

v_gene: TRBV10-3
CDR3aa: CAISEARGRGKDGNTIYF

v_gene: TRBV5-1
CDR3aa: CASSSGTANTGELFF

v_gene: TRBV20-1
CDR3aa: CSASRGLSQPQHF

v_gene: TRBV5-1
CDR3aa: CASRLEENEQYF

v_gene: TRBV25-1
CDR3aa: CASSEFNSGHNEQFF

v_gene: TRBV20-1
CDR3aa: CSGGGGNQPQHF

v_gene: TRBV24-1
CDR3aa: CATSDLSGDQETQYF

v_gene: TRBV29-1
CDR3aa: CSVEVATYGYTF

v_gene: TRBV14
CDR3aa: CASSQGARKETQYF

v_gene: TRBV2
CDR3aa: CASSDGQGSNSPLHF

v_gene: TRBV5-1
CDR3aa: CASSFYICSAPDSGGPYGYTF

v_gene: TRBV5-1
CDR3aa: CASSLTLSYEQYF

v_gene: TRBV29-1
CDR3aa: CSVGGPSYGIQETQYF

v_gene: TRBV7-2
CDR3aa: CASSTRTGRFEKLFF

v_gene: TRBV12-3/TRBV12-4
CDR3aa: CASSIPGAGGPQFSQYF

v_gene: TRBV2
CDR3aa: CASSYTTSVAQPQHF

v_gene: TRBV7-8
CDR3aa: CASSLAGTGGAFF

v_gene: TRBV6-2/TRBV6-3
CDR3aa: CASSSPGQTSNYGYTF

v_gene: TRBV29-1
CDR3aa: CSVAGVDTGELFF

v_gene: TRBV2
CDR3aa: CASTTGVYGYTF

v_gene: TRBV7-6
CDR3aa: CASSLEGALMNTEAFF

v_gene: TRBV7-6
CDR3aa: CASSSSGTSIETQYF

v_gene: TRBV20-1
CDR3aa: CSAGIPGPGSYEQYF

v_gene: TRBV29-1
CDR3aa: CSVRQGSGGELFF

v_gene: TRBV29-1
CDR3aa: CSVVEGESNQPQHF

v_gene: TRBV2
CDR3aa: CASPRPGQGNYGYTF

v_gene: TRBV29-1
CDR3aa: CSADTGLNYGYTF

v_gene: TRBV7-2
CDR3aa: CASSPGGARRETQYF

v_gene: TRBV4-3
CDR3aa: CASSPSHTGELFF

v_gene: TRBV20-1
CDR3aa: CSAGAEIKGLRDF

v_gene: TRBV5-6
CDR3aa: CASSQLAGQETQYF

v_gene: TRBV7-9
CDR3aa: CASSLEARGGNTIYF

v_gene: TRBV7-9
CDR3aa: CASSGPGTSGSYEQYF

v_gene: TRBV24-1
CDR3aa: CATSDGSNQPQHF

v_gene: TRBV7-9
CDR3aa: CASSGARYGYTF

v_gene: TRBV10-1
CDR3aa: CASSENRRNTGELFF

v_gene: TRBV10-3
CDR3aa: CAISAQGTANTEAFF

v_gene: TRBV29-1
CDR3aa: CSGGGQETQYF

v_gene: TRBV10-3
CDR3aa: CAINQGGNTEAFF

v_gene: TRBV2
CDR3aa: CASSISGQETQYF

v_gene: TRBV20-1
CDR3aa: CSASRNRLQETQYF

v_gene: TRBV7-6
CDR3aa: CASSLDPAGGPVEQYF

v_gene: TRBV5-1
CDR3aa: CASSMDKSQGETQYF

v_gene: TRBV7-9
CDR3aa: CASSPTGGEFLNGYTF

v_gene: TRBV4-2
CDR3aa: CASSLYTGELLF

v_gene: TRBV13
CDR3aa: CATSLGHAVEQYF

v_gene: TRBV12-3/TRBV12-4
CDR3aa: CASSEEQSYGYTF

v_gene: TRBV2
CDR3aa: CASSFQGLGANVLTF

v_gene: TRBV20-1
CDR3aa: CSADWGPADYTF